This TCR beta chain was sequenced in a study of blood T cell repertoires in COVID-19. Study details: Nucleic acid was either cDNA or gDNA, and it came from T cells, B-cell-depleted T cells, or PBMCs.

The data were produced by immunoSEQ multiplex PCR, yet TCRdb's version contains in-frame clones alone and is incomplete. The table records about 200,000 clones, 82% of them present only once. The CDR3 contains 18 residues. This clonotype originated in a woman in her sixties with COVID-19, enrolled during active disease. The chain combines TRBV12-2 with TRBJ1-2; no check of the table's D call, TRBD1, against the DNA was made. TRBV12-2 is a pseudogene. The sequencing input was peripheral blood. CDR3 nucleotide sequence: TGTGCAAGTCGCTTATTCAGGGGAAAACATCCTAAACCCTATGGCTACACCTTC. It codes for CASRLFRGKHPKPYGYTF.